The clone carrying this T cell receptor beta chain was seen a handful of times. Trimming pared 5 bases from V and 7 bases from J, leaving 15 bases between. This CDR3 comprises 13 residues. Germline loops: CDR1 LNHDA, CDR2 SQIVND (reference sequence). Clones were read by immunoSEQ multiplex PCR, and TCRdb kept only the in-frame ones, dropping some. The sample yields 15,000 to 20,000 clones, about 85% seen once. This sample is part of a study of control samples from healthy donors and cancer patients. This TCR was recovered from a woman in her 70s with lung cancer. Sequences were obtained from PBMCs. This chain uses TRBV19 with TRBJ2-7; no firm D call. This chain's CDR3 is CASSGRVIGEQYF. CDR3 DNA sequence: TGTGCCAGTAGTGGACGGGTCATAGGGGAGCAGTACTTC. Full variable domain (outside the CDR3, taken from reference TRBV19 and TRBJ2-7): DGGITQSPKYLFRKEGQNVTLSCEQNLNHDAMYWYRQDPGQGLRLIYYSQIVNDFQKGDIAEGYSVSREKKESFPLTVTSAQKNPTAFYLCASSGRVIGEQYFGPGTRLTVT.